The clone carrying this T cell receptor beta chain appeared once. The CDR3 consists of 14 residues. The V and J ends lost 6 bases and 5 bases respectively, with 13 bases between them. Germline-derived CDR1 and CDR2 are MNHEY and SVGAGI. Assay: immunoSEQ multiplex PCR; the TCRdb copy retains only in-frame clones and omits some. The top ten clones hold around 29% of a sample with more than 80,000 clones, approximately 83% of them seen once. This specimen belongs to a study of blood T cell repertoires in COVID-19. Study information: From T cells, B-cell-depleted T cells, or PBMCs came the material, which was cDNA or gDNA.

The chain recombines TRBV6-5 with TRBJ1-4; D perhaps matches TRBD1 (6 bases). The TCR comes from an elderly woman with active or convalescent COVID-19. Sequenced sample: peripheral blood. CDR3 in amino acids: CASSRGQKNEKLFF. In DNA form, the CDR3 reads TGTGCCAGCAGCCGAGGACAGAAGAATGAAAAACTGTTTTTT.